This T cell receptor (beta chain) stems from a study of vaccination effects on CD4 cells after COVID-19 (dated by TCRdb to between 2020 and 2023). Turning to the overall study: Post-vaccine samples across the study were collected a median of 72 days after the second dose, with a range of 14 to 241. Cultures from other donors in the study were sequenced using the Oncomine TCR Beta short-read assay on an Illumina iSeq 100. The study compared SARS-CoV-2 spike-specific CD4+ TCR repertoires before and after mRNA vaccination in COVID-19 convalescent patients and infection-naive vaccine recipients. The full study included 9 to 10 COVID-19 convalescent patients and a few SARS-CoV-2-naive healthy vaccine recipients.

Cut back by 1 base and 6 bases, the V and J ends lie 18 bases apart. Per the germline V gene (reference sequence), LNHDA is the CDR1 and SQIVND is the CDR2. Inclusive of the bounding cysteine and phenylalanine, the CDR3 is 16 residues long. Just the 48-base CDR3 DNA is kept, in frame starting at base 1. Points the paper makes about the study in general: Both infection-induced and vaccine-induced clones contracted markedly at late post-vaccination timepoints, which is consistent with waning T cell responses. Among healthy vaccine recipients, nearly all vaccine-induced clones were SARS-CoV-2 mono-reactive, and only 1 of 255 was cross-reactive with common cold coronaviruses. The study was limited by a small number of convalescent patients, and early post-infection timepoints were lacking.

About this clone itself: Its recognized antigen is unknown. No base quality information exists; no much larger clone differs at one position.

To identify antigen-specific CD4+ T cell clonotypes by their expansion, the ViraFEST assay first stimulated PBMC with viral peptide pools and then applied TCR sequencing. After around eleven days of culture, CD4+ T cells were isolated with the EasySep CD4+ T cell isolation kit. Each participant got two doses of an mRNA SARS-CoV-2 vaccine, either BNT162b2 or mRNA-1273. None of the healthy vaccine recipients had a prior SARS-CoV-2 infection, which was confirmed by nucleocapsid antibody tests that came back negative both before and after vaccination. Each well held under 2.5 million PBMC cultured in IMDM containing roughly 4.9% human AB serum, roughly 9.6 IU/ml IL-2 and gentamicin, along with roughly 10 ug/ml peptides. Half of the culture medium was replaced with fresh IL-2-containing medium on days 3 and 7. Unless noted otherwise, every peptide stimulation condition was grown in triplicate wells. PBMC were separated from whole blood using Ficoll-Paque Plus gradient centrifugation and were then either cryopreserved at -140C or used fresh. Overlapping peptide pools spanned the spike proteins of SARS-CoV-2 and the common cold coronaviruses HCoV-NL63, HCoV-OC43 and HCoV-229E. The QIAamp micro DNA kit was used to extract genomic DNA from the cultured CD4+ T cells.

The library relied on the immunoSEQ multiplex PCR assay. DNA from the cultured and isolated CD4+ T cells underwent TCR beta CDR3 sequencing. The authors' pipeline ran thus. The analysis removed non-productive TCR sequences, trimmed reads to the CDR3 region, and retained only CDR3s that were 7 or more amino acids long. Antigen-specific clonotypes were identified using the MANAFEST web app by comparison of expansion in peptide wells against reference cultures. To count as positive, a clone had to show expansion at FDR<0.05 compared with the reference and with all other wells, an odds ratio above 5, and a frequency above 0.1% in two replicate wells. A clonotype was defined as cross-reactive if the clonotype was significantly expanded both in SARS-CoV-2 spike wells and in at least one common cold coronavirus spike condition. Levenshtein distance calculated with the stringdist R package was used to assess CDR3 similarity, and unrooted trees were constructed with ape in R 3.6.1. Here the immuneACCESS table is served through TCRdb, limited to in-frame sequences with V and J called. Missing clones are a known gap in these copies; in checked studies unresolved V genes cover under half, and the rest lacks a known reason. V, J and clone size reflect that table, while D and trimming were determined from the DNA. Recorded for this sample are some 30,000 clones; roughly 60% of them occurred a single time. Around 9% of the sample comes from the top ten.

Material: CD4+ T cells from PBMCs cultured with SARS-CoV-2 spike peptides, obtained after COVID-19 vaccination. Taken with the paper, the label for cell subset or site translates to: SARS-CoV-2 spike overlapping peptide pool stimulation. The clonotype originates from a human donor who received a COVID-19 vaccine. This receptor chain uses TRBV19 and TRBJ1-2; perhaps TRBD1 is the D gene, with 5 bases matching. Read as DNA, the sequence is TGTGCCAGTAGTATAGTTACTCAGGGCGGCTTACATGGCTACACCTTC. This translates into CASSIVTQGGLHGYTF.